This T cell receptor (beta chain) was sequenced in a study of T cells after yellow fever vaccination. Study findings and constraints: Few clonotypes appeared in both CD4 and CD8 compartments.

Per germline, CDR1 SGHTA and CDR2 FQGNSA. The CDR3 spans 11 residues. Trimming pared 8 bases from V and 4 bases from J, leaving 8 bases between. TCRdb re-called the 5' RACE reads with MiXCR, one entry per CDR3 protein. The repertoire consists of 450,000 to 650,000 distinct CDR3 sequences, with just over 20% occurring once and the leading ten covering about 17%. This clonotype showed up just a few times. Its antigen is undetermined. This clonotype originated in a man aged 18 to 35 who received the YFV17D yellow fever vaccine. Sequencing was performed on PBMCs, taken roughly 20 days after the first yellow fever vaccination. The chain couples TRBV7-2 to TRBJ1-1, with D perhaps TRBD1 (5 bases). CDR3 region: CASGAGTEAFF. CDR3 nucleotides: TGTGCCAGCGGGGCGGGCACTGAAGCTTTCTTT.